Detailed here is one TCR beta chain. The antigen is not known. Healthy bone marrow donors made up the cohort. This record comes from a study of cytomegalovirus exposure and HLA in healthy donors. Study observations and caveats: Using the classifier, cytomegalovirus status was reportedly diagnosed with high specificity and sensitivity.

Trimming took off 1 base at V and 4 bases at J, with 10 bases between the two ends. CDR1 and CDR2 (germline): SEHNR, FQNEAQ (reference sequence). The CDR3 contains 15 residues. The PCR contained 60 Vbeta and 13 Jbeta primers. Profiling relied on immunoSEQ multiplex PCR, and the TCRdb table lists in-frame clones only, not all of them. Of some 190,000 clones listed, roughly 74% are singletons. Sequenced sample: PBMCs. The chain joins TRBV7-9 to TRBJ1-4; no reliable D call. The TCR was taken from a female donor in good health and CMV-seronegative. CDR3 residues: CASSLGGSNNEKLFF. CDR3 in DNA: TGTGCCAGCAGCTTAGGCGGTTCCAATAATGAAAAACTGTTTTTT.